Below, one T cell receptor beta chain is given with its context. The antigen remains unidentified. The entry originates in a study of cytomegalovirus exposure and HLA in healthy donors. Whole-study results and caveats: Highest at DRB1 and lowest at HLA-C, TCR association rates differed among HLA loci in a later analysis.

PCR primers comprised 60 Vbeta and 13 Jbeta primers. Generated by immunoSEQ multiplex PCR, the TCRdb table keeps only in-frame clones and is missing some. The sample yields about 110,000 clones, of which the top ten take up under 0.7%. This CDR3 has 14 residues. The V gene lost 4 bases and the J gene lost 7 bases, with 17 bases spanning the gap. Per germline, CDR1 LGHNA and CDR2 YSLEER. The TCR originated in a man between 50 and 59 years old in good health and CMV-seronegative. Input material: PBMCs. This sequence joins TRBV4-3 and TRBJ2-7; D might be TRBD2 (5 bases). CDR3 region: CASSPDYLLREQYF. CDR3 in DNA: TGCGCCAGCAGCCCAGACTACCTCCTACGGGAGCAGTACTTC.